The 13 T cell receptor beta chains reported below all come from one sample, sequenced in a study of blood T cells in healthy people across ages. A second PCR of 7 to 11 cycles used a sample-barcoded 5' primer and a J-beta primer mix. TCRdb re-derived calls from the 5' RACE reads in MiXCR, one entry per CDR3 protein. The repertoire includes hundreds of thousands of distinct CDR3 sequences, under 65% of them detected once, and approximately 12% sits in the top ten. The source material was blood. Source of these receptors: an elderly woman in good health.

V is TRBV18 and J is TRBJ2-7; D remains ambiguous. The CDR3 length is 14 residues. Germline CDR1 and CDR2: KGHSH and LQKENI. The V and J ends lost 6 bases and 7 bases respectively, with 19 bases between them. CDR3 bases: TGTGCCAGCTCCGTGGCAAAGCAAGACAATGAGCAGTACTTC. Translated: CASSVAKQDNEQYF.

This clonotype was counted ten times or more. The V call is TRBV11-2, the J call TRBJ2-1, with 7 bases fitting TRBD2. The ends lost 2 bases at V and 3 bases at J; junction bases unmatched: 10. Per germline, CDR1 SGHAT and CDR2 FQNNGV. The CDR3 consists of 17 residues. CDR3 amino acids: CASSLRSWGGGYNEQFF. CDR3 nucleotides: TGTGCCAGCAGCTTAAGATCATGGGGCGGGGGCTACAATGAGCAGTTCTTC.

The sample holds a few counts of this clonotype. J is TRBJ2-1 and V is TRBV24-1, with 11 bases identical to TRBD2. The trim removed 8 bases at V and 4 bases at J, leaving 3 bases unmatched. The CDR3 spans 14 residues. Germline V CDR1 and CDR2: KGHDR, SFDVKD. The CDR3 is CATMPSGGYNEQFF. In DNA, the CDR3 is TGTGCCACCATGCCTAGCGGGGGGTACAATGAGCAGTTCTTC.

The V and J genes are TRBV3-1 and TRBJ2-2; D may be TRBD1 (6 bases). The V gene's germline CDR1 is LGHDT and CDR2 YNNKEL (reference sequence). This CDR3 has 16 amino acids. V dropped 1 base and J dropped 6 bases, with 15 bases sitting between them. CDR3 loop: CASSQGAGALAGELFF. The CDR3 DNA sequence: TGTGCCAGCAGCCAAGGAGCAGGGGCGCTTGCCGGGGAGCTGTTTTTT.

The chain recombines TRBV27 with TRBJ1-3, with no clear D. The germline gives CDR1 MNHEY, CDR2 SMNVEV (reference sequence). Trimming cost V 8 bases and J 0 bases, with 8 bases left between them. The CDR3 extends over 13 amino acids. The CDR3 DNA is TGTGCCAGCTGGGAGAGCTCTGGAAACACCATATATTTT. Its protein is CASWESSGNTIYF.

The chain employs TRBV20-1 and TRBJ2-5; the D gene is possibly TRBD2 (6 bases). This CDR3 is built from 11 residues. The germline V gene encodes CDR1 DFQATT and CDR2 SNEGSKA (reference sequence). The V gene lost 6 bases and the J gene lost 7 bases, with 12 bases spanning the gap. In DNA form, the CDR3 reads TGCAGTGCCCCGACTAGTCGGACCCAGTACTTC. Amino acid sequence: CSAPTSRTQYF.

With regard to this clonotype: Relative to the germline gene, one junction end is altered; a read error may explain this. V gene TRBV3-1 combines with J gene TRBJ2-7; no clear D. The germline gives CDR1 LGHDT, CDR2 YNNKEL (reference sequence). This CDR3 is built from 15 residues. CDR3 loop: CASSLRDDPSYEQHF. The CDR3 DNA follows: TGTGCCAGCAGCCTACGAGACGACCCCTCCTACGAGCAGCACTTC.

The chain carries TRBV5-1 and TRBJ1-6; D is unclear. Trimming took 0 bases from V and 7 from J, leaving 11 bases between them. Germline CDR1 reads SGHRS; CDR2 reads YFSETQ. This CDR3 has 15 residues. The CDR3 is CASSLDGLDNSPLHF. The CDR3 region has the DNA TGCGCCAGCAGCTTGGACGGGCTGGACAATTCACCCCTCCACTTT.

Notes on this clonotype: This sequence may be a read error, since a much larger clone differs from it by one base. The chain joins TRBV12-3 or TRBV12-4 to TRBJ2-7, with no clear D. The CDR3 runs to 14 residues. V lost 3 bases and J lost 7, with 16 bases in between. This CDR3 reads CASSFGLDDNEQYF. DNA of the CDR3: TGTGCCAGCAGTTTCGGGCTGGACGACAATGAGCAGTACTTC.

A remark on this clonotype: Sequence at one end of the junction differs from germline and may be a read error. The V call is TRBV29-1, the J call TRBJ1-1; D perhaps matches TRBD1 (6 bases). Germline CDR1 reads SQVTM; CDR2 reads ANQGSEA. The CDR3 loop spans 14 amino acids. The CDR3 DNA sequence: TGCAGCGTTCAAAGGGGGGGGGTGAACACTGGAGCTTTCTTT. Protein sequence: CSVQRGGVNTGAFF.

The chain has TRBV7-2 and TRBJ1-6; 9 bases align to TRBD1. Germline assignment: CDR1 SGHTA and CDR2 FQGNSA. The CDR3 contains 15 residues. The V gene end was trimmed by 5 bases and the J gene end by 7 bases; junction bases not matched to a gene: 6. In nucleotides, the CDR3 is TGTGCCAGCAGCGCCGACAGGGGGGTAAATTCACCCCTCCACTTT. Its protein is CASSADRGVNSPLHF.

This clonotype was seen repeatedly, ten times or more. V usage is TRBV30 and J usage is TRBJ2-3; 10 nucleotides align to TRBD2. This CDR3 is built from 18 residues. Trimming removed 0 bases from V and 1 base from J; junction bases left unmatched: 10. CDR1 is GTSNPN, CDR2 SVGIG, per germline (reference sequence). CDR3 region: CAWSVGAGGSRGTDTQYF. As DNA, the CDR3 is TGTGCCTGGAGTGTGGGAGCGGGAGGGTCCCGGGGCACAGATACGCAGTATTTT.

With respect to this clonotype: A much more abundant neighbour one base away suggests this may be a read error. The V gene is TRBV9, the J gene TRBJ2-1; TRBD2 might be the D (5 bases). The V gene's germline CDR1 is SGDLS and CDR2 YYNGEE. V shed 6 bases and J shed 5 bases, with 15 bases lying between them. The CDR3 spans 14 residues. DNA of the CDR3: TGTGCCAGCACCCGAGGGAGACAAAACAATGAGCAGTTCTTC. Its protein product is CASTRGRQNNEQFF. Full variable domain (missing parts from reference TRBV9 and TRBJ2-1): DSGVTQTPKHLITATGQRVTLRCSPRSGDLSVYWYQQSLDQGLQFLIQYYNGEERAKGNILERFSAQQFPDLHSELNLSSLELGDSALYFCASTRGRQNNEQFFGPGTRLTVL.